This T cell receptor beta chain was identified in a study of OX40 agonist ivuxolimab in advanced cancers. Context from the whole study: Ivuxolimab was a fully human IgG2 agonistic monoclonal antibody targeting the costimulatory receptor OX40 (CD134). Intravenous ivuxolimab was administered to patients every 2 weeks at six dose levels: 0.01, 0.1, 0.3, 1.5, 3 and 10 mg/kg. The point of sequencing TCRbeta in the periphery was to test whether ivuxolimab changed TCR sequence diversity and drove clonal T-cell expansion. The dose-escalation cohort was around 83% male with a mean age of about 65 years, ranging from roughly 23 to 90. Partial responses occurred in three dose-escalation patients, of whom one had hepatocellular carcinoma and two had cutaneous melanoma. Patients were allowed to have had prior anti-PD-1, anti-PD-L1 or anti-CTLA-4 therapy, and approximately 40% of the dose-escalation patients had previously received checkpoint inhibitors. Of the 50 to 55 patients in dose escalation, 19 had hepatocellular carcinoma, about 15 had melanoma, 9 had renal cell carcinoma and 9 had head and neck cancer. The paper covers the monotherapy dose-escalation part of the phase I ivuxolimab trial, which included N ≈ 54 patients.

Overall study results and their limits: Low levels of normalized T-cell clonal expansion were also seen in some patients who did not respond. Clonal expansion of both CD4+ and CD8+ blood T cells was observed from baseline to week 6 at doses 0.1 to 3.0 mg/kg. The antigen specificity of the peripheral T cells that underwent clonal expansion was not determined. In the 0.1-3.0 mg/kg groups, partial responders had among the lowest normalized peripheral clonal expansion, particularly in CD8+ T cells. After ivuxolimab, expanded clones were on average more numerous among CD8+ T cells than among CD4+ T cells.

For sequencing of the TCRbeta CDR3 region, genomic DNA was extracted from the sorted cells. TCRbeta CDR3 regions were sequenced using the immunoSEQ Assay. Imported from immuneACCESS, the table was reduced by TCRdb to in-frame sequences with V and J called. These copies leave out some clones; in studies compared against another copy, an unresolved V gene accounts for under half, and the cause of the remainder is not known. For this sample there are some 74,000 clones; 70% to 90% appear just once. The biggest ten clones account for around 3.5% of the sample. CDR1 is given as LGHNA and CDR2 as YNFKEQ, both from the germline V gene. From V the trimming removes 0 bases and from J it removes 0 bases, while the gene matches leave 4 bases of the junction unaccounted for. Inclusive of the bounding cysteine and phenylalanine, the CDR3 is 16 residues long. The only DNA kept is the CDR3, 48 bases in frame from the first base.

The trial excluded patients who had a history of autoimmune disease or were on systemic immunosuppression. Peripheral blood for TCR sequencing was collected from all dose cohorts at baseline, on cycle 4 day 1, and on cycle 7 day 1. Samples came from an open-label, multicenter, first-in-human phase I dose-escalation trial of ivuxolimab. The trial enrolled adults with locally advanced or metastatic head and neck squamous cell, hepatocellular, melanoma or renal cell carcinoma. Before TCR sequencing, CD4+ T cells and CD8+ T cells were sorted from peripheral blood as separate populations. As for this clone: The antigen it binds to is not known. Base qualities are not recorded, but no much larger clone differs from it by a single base.

The chain was built from TRBV4-2 and TRBJ2-7; the central 8 bases match TRBD2. This sample comprised CD4+ or CD8+ T cells sorted from blood, obtained in a trial of the OX40 agonist ivuxolimab. The source is an adult with an advanced solid tumor such as melanoma, head and neck, liver or kidney cancer. The nucleotide sequence reads TGTGCCAGCAGCCAAGATACTAGCGGTAGCTCCTACGAGCAGTACTTC. Translation gives CASSQDTSGSSYEQYF.